This T cell receptor (beta chain) was identified in a study of molecular identifiers for immune sequencing clone quantification. Study-level information: Sequencing covered four of five parts into which replicate RNA from around 20,000 or 100,000 naive CD8 cells was split.

This clonotype appeared a few times. Germline assignment: CDR1 KGHSY and CDR2 FQNENV. The junction had 7 bases not matched to a gene; V was cut back by 0 bases and J by 3 bases. The CDR3 has 17 amino acids. The bulk TCR libraries were made with methods described before and with listed TCR primers. TCRdb independently ran MiXCR on the PCR reads; one entry per CDR3 protein. The table lists about half a million distinct CDR3 sequences, about 26% of them singletons, with over 0.6% in the top ten. The authors sorted naive CD8 T cells as CD8+CD4-CCR7+CD45RA+. The chain carries TRBV16 and TRBJ1-1; 10 positions agree with TRBD1. This receptor was identified in a human donor in good health. Some libraries in this study had Jurkat cell RNA spiked in. Sequencing was performed on naive CD8+ T cells from blood, with Jurkat cell RNA spiked in. Noted subset: FACS-sorted CD8+CD4-CCR7+CD45RA+ naive T cells. The CDR3 DNA reads TGTGCCAGCAGCCAATCTATGCTTGGGACAGGGGACACTGAAGCTTTCTTT. Protein: CASSQSMLGTGDTEAFF.